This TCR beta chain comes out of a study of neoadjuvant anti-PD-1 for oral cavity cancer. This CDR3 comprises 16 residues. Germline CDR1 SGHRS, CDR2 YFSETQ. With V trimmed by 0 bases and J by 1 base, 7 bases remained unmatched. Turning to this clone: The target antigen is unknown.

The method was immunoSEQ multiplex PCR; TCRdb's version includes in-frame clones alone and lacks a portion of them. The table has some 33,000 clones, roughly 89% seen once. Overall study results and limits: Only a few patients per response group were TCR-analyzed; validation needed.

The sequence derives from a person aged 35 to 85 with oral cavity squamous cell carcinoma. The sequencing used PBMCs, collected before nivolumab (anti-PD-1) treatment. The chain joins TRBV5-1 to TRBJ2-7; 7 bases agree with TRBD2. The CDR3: CASSLVETSISYEQYF. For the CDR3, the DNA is TGCGCCAGCAGCTTGGTGGAGACTAGCATTTCCTACGAGCAGTACTTC.